This T cell receptor (beta chain) was sequenced in a study of spatial heterogeneity in lung cancer. The wider study: Raw reads showed each unique TCR and UMI combination turning up more than ten times on average.

The length of the CDR3 is 14 residues. Germline V lookup: CDR1 DFQATT, CDR2 SNEGSKA (reference sequence). The V and J ends lost 0 bases and 6 bases respectively, with 11 bases between them. The time point: sample taken at primary tumor resection. The sequenced material consisted of unsorted whole RNA from tumor, nontumor lung or frozen PBMC. In this sample, this clonotype turned up many times. Using its own MiXCR run on the 5' RACE reads, TCRdb lists one record per CDR3 protein. Of some 7,700 distinct CDR3 sequences listed, around 15% are singletons. The clonotype was recovered from a male donor with early-stage non-small cell lung cancer. The rearrangement links TRBV20-1 to TRBJ2-2; D uncertain. Sequencing used normal lung tissue next to the tumor, obtained at surgery. The CDR3 here is CSARDGQRPGELFF. CDR3 sequence (DNA): TGCAGTGCTAGAGATGGTCAGCGTCCCGGGGAGCTGTTTTTT.